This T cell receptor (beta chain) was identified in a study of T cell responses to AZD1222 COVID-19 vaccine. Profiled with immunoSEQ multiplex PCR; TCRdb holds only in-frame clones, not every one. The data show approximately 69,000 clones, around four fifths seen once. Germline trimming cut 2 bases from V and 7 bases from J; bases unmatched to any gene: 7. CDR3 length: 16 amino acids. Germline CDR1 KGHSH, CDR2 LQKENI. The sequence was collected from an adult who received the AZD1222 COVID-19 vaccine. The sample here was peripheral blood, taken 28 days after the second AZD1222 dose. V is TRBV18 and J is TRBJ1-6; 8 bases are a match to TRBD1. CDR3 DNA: TGTGCCAGCTCACCAGGGCAGGGGGCGTTGAATTCACCCCTCCACTTT. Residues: CASSPGQGALNSPLHF.